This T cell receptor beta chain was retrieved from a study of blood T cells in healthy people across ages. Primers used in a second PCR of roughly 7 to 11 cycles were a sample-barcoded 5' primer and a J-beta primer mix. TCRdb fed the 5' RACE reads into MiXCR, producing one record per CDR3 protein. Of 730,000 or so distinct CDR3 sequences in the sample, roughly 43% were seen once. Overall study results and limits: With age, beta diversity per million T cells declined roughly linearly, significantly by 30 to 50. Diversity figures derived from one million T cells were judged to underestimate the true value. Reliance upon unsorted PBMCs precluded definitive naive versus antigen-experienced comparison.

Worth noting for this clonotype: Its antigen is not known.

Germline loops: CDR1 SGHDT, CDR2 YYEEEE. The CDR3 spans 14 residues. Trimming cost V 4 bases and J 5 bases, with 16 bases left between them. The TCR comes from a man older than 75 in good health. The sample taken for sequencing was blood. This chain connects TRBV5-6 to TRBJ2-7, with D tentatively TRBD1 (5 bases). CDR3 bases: TGTGCCAGCAGCGTGTGGTATACCAGGGACGAGCAGTACTTC. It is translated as CASSVWYTRDEQYF.